This T cell receptor beta chain comes out of a study of regulatory T cells. Primers: 52 TRBV forward and 13 TRBJ reverse. Some clones are missing from TCRdb's copy, which holds only in-frame ones; the method was immunoSEQ multiplex PCR. Of approximately 29,000 clones in the sample, about 93% were seen once. The CDR3 runs to 15 residues. The germline gives CDR1 KGHSH, CDR2 LQKENI. Trimming removed 4 bases at V and 2 bases at J, with 13 bases between. Study results and limitations: In patients, unique TRB V-J pairs were restricted and V/J usage skewed, especially in Tregs. In CD3G-deficient patients, conventional CD4+ T cells were enriched for hydrophobic CDR3 residues at positions 6 and 7.

A note on this clone: The antigen remains unidentified.

Patients, 2 to 39 years old, had expanded memory T-cell proportions. Sorting split CD4+ cells into CD25-high CD127-low Tregs and CD25-low CD127-high conventional T cells. The TCR was taken from a child aged 2 to 10 with CD3G deficiency. The source material was conventional CD4+ T cells sorted from blood. The chain links TRBV18 to TRBJ2-3; D unresolved. DNA for the CDR3: TGTGCCAGCTCACGTGATCACAGCCACACAGATACGCAGTATTTT. It translates to CASSRDHSHTDTQYF.